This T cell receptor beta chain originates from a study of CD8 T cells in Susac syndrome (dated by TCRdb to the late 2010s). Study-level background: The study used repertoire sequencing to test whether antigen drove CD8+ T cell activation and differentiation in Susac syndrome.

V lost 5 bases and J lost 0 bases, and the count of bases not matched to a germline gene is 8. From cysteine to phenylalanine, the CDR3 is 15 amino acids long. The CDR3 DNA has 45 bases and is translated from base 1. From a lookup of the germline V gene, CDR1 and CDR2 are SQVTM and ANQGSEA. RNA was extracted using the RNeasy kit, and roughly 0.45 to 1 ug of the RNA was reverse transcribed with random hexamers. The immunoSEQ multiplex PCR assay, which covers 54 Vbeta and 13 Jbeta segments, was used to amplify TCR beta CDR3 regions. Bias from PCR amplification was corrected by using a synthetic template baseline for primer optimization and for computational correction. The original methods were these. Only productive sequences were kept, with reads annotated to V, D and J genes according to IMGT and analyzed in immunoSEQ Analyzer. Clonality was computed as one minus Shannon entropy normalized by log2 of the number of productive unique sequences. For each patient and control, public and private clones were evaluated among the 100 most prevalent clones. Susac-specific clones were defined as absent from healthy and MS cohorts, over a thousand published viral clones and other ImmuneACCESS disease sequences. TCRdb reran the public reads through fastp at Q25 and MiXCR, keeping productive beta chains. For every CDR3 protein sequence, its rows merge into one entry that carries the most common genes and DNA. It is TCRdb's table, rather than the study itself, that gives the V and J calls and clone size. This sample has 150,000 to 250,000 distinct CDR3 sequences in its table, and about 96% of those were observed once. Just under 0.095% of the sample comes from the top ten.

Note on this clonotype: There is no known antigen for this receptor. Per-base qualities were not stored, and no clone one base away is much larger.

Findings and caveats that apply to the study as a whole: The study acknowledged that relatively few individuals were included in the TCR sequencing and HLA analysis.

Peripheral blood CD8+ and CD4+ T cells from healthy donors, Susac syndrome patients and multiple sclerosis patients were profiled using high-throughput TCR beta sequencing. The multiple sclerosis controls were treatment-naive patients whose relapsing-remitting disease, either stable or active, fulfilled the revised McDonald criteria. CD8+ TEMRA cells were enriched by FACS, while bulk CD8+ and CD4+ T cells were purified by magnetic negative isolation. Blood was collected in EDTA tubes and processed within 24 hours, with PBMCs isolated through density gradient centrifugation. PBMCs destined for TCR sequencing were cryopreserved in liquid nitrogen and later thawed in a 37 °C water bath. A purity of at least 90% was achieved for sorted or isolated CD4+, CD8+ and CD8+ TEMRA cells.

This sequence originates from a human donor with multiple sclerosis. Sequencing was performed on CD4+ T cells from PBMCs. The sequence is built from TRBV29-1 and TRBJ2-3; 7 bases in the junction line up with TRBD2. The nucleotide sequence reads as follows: TGCAGCGTTACACGACTAGCAGGGAGCACAGATACGCAGTATTTT. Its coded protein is CSVTRLAGSTDTQYF.